These T cell receptor beta chains were read from a single sample in a study of blood T cell repertoires in COVID-19. The data were produced by immunoSEQ multiplex PCR, yet TCRdb's version contains in-frame clones alone and is incomplete. This repertoire shows 90,000 to 150,000 clones, around 82% found once; its top ten account for 9.5% to 13%. The specimen was peripheral blood. The receptors originated from a human donor in a cohort sampled during active COVID-19. Both conserved end residues are part of each CDR3. D genes are given only for firm matches. Size values are once, few and many counts, or a class for expanded clones, and some rows have none.

NA | TRBJ2-1 | TRBV9 | NA | TGTGCCAGCAGCGTAGGGGGACAACGCAATGAGCAGTTCTTC | CASSVGGQRNEQFF
NA | TRBJ2-3 | TRBV6-2/TRBV6-3 | NA | TGTGCCAGCAGTCACGGACTGAGCACAGATACGCAGTATTTT | CASSHGLSTDTQYF
NA | TRBJ2-3 | TRBV6-5 | NA | TGTGCCAGCAGCTACTCCCCAGGGGGCACAGATACGCAGTATTTT | CASSYSPGGTDTQYF
NA | TRBJ1-2 | TRBV10-3 | NA | TGTGCCATCAGGGACTCCGCAGGAAATAACTATGGCTACACCTTC | CAIRDSAGNNYGYTF
NA | TRBJ1-1 | TRBV4-2 | TRBD1 | TGTGCCAGCAGCCACGATAGGACAGGGAAAGCGACGAACACTGAAGCTTTCTTT | CASSHDRTGKATNTEAFF
NA | TRBJ2-2 | TRBV7-2 | TRBD2 | TGTGCCAGCAGCTTAGATATCTCGGGACTATTACCGGGGGAGCTGTTTTTT | CASSLDISGLLPGELFF
NA | TRBJ1-5 | TRBV5-1 | TRBD1 | TGCGCCAGCAGCCGGACAGGGAAGAGGGATCAGCCCCAGCATTTT | CASSRTGKRDQPQHF
NA | TRBJ1-4 | TRBV6-5 | NA | TGTGCCAGCAGGGGAAATCAGGGCGAAAAACTGTTTTTT | CASRGNQGEKLFF
NA | TRBJ1-2 | TRBV14 | NA | TGTGCCAGCAGCGGAATCTCAGGGAACCTCGGCTACACCTTC | CASSGISGNLGYTF
NA | TRBJ1-1 | TRBV7-9 | NA | TGTGCCAGCAGCTTAGCGCGAGTCTCGACTGAAGCTTTCTTT | CASSLARVSTEAFF
NA | TRBJ1-2 | TRBV19 | NA | TGTGCCAGTAGTGTACAGGGTTCTAACTATGGCTACACCTTC | CASSVQGSNYGYTF
NA | TRBJ2-2 | TRBV7-9 | TRBD2 | TGTGCCGGGTCCGAGCGGGGCCCCGGGACCGGGGAGCTGTTTTTT | CAGSERGPGTGELFF
NA | TRBJ2-3 | TRBV9 | NA | TGTGCCAGCAGCGAGGGACACAGCACAGATACGCAGTATTTT | CASSEGHSTDTQYF
NA | TRBJ1-1 | TRBV6-1 | TRBD1 | TGTGCCAGCAGTGACCGACAGGGCGGCACTGAAGCTTTCTTT | CASSDRQGGTEAFF
NA | TRBJ2-6 | TRBV19 | TRBD1 | TGTGCCAGTGATCCCGGGACAGCGTTCAGATCTGGGGCCAACGTCCTGACTTTC | CASDPGTAFRSGANVLTF
once | TRBJ2-1 | TRBV10-3 | TRBD2 | TGTGCCATCACCGCGGGACTAGCGGGGGGCTACAATGAGCAGTTCTTC | CAITAGLAGGYNEQFF
NA | TRBJ2-7 | TRBV7-6 | TRBD2 | TGTGCCAGCAGCTTAGGCGGGGGGGGCGCTTACGAGCAGTACTTC | CASSLGGGGAYEQYF
NA | TRBJ2-7 | TRBV19 | TRBD1 | TGTGCCAGTAGCCAGGACAGGGAAGGGGACGAGCAGTACTTC | CASSQDREGDEQYF
NA | TRBJ2-3 | TRBV7-2 | NA | TGTGCCAGCAGCTTTAGCGGTGCTAGCACAGATACGCAGTATTTT | CASSFSGASTDTQYF
NA | TRBJ2-3 | TRBV28 | TRBD2 | TGTGCCAGCAGTTTAACTAGCGGGACAGATACGCAGTATTTT | CASSLTSGTDTQYF
NA | TRBJ2-3 | TRBV5-4 | TRBD2 | TGTGCCAGCAGCTTGGGGCGGGGGGGTCCAGATACGCAGTATTTT | CASSLGRGGPDTQYF
NA | TRBJ2-5 | TRBV5-1 | TRBD2 | TGCGCCAGCAGCTTGGGGAGTAGCGGGGGGGCCCGGGAGACCCAGTACTTC | CASSLGSSGGARETQYF
NA | TRBJ2-5 | TRBV5-4 | NA | TGTGCCAGCAGCCCCGTACGGGGCCAAGAGACCCAGTACTTC | CASSPVRGQETQYF
NA | TRBJ2-7 | TRBV9 | TRBD1 | TGTGCCAGCAGCGTAGCAGGGACAGGGGGCGACGAGCAGTACTTC | CASSVAGTGGDEQYF
NA | TRBJ2-1 | TRBV24-1 | NA | TGTGCCACCAGTGATTTTGAGAGGGCGGGTCGTGATGAGCAGTTCTTC | CATSDFERAGRDEQFF
NA | TRBJ2-1 | TRBV5-1 | TRBD2 | TGCGCCAGCAGCGGACTAGCGGCAGGCAATGAGCAGTTCTTC | CASSGLAAGNEQFF
NA | TRBJ2-2 | TRBV18 | NA | TGTGCCAGCTCATCCCGACAGGCGAACACCGGGGAGCTGTTTTTT | CASSSRQANTGELFF
NA | TRBJ1-1 | TRBV29-1 | NA | TGCAGCGTTGAAAAGGGGGGGACTGAAGCTTTCTTT | CSVEKGGTEAFF
few | TRBJ2-7 | TRBV19 | NA | TGTGCCAGTAGTACACCCCGAGGGTCCCACTCCTACGAGCAGTACTTC | CASSTPRGSHSYEQYF
NA | TRBJ2-1 | TRBV4-1 | NA | TGCGCCAGCAGCCAAGACAGGGGGGTTAGAAATGAGCAGTTCTTC | CASSQDRGVRNEQFF
once | TRBJ1-4 | TRBV6-5 | NA | TGTGCCAGCAGTTACGCGCCGACAGGCGGTTACGAAAAACTGTTTTTT | CASSYAPTGGYEKLFF
many | TRBJ1-1 | TRBV11-2 | NA | TGTGCCAGCAGCACGGGGGGGGCGAGTACTGAAGCTTTCTTT | CASSTGGASTEAFF
NA | TRBJ2-7 | TRBV6-5 | NA | TGTGCCAGCAGGAGTTGGAGGGGACCCAACGAGCAGTACTTC | CASRSWRGPNEQYF
NA | TRBJ2-3 | TRBV5-1 | TRBD2 | TGCGCCAGCAGCTTTAGCGGGGGGGCGACAGATACGCAGTATTTT | CASSFSGGATDTQYF
few | TRBJ1-6 | TRBV5-1 | NA | TGCGCCAGCAGCTTAGCACTTTCTTATAATTCACCCCTCCACTTT | CASSLALSYNSPLHF
NA | TRBJ2-2 | TRBV5-4 | TRBD2 | TGTGCCAGCCGTGGTAGCGGGGGGTTCGGGGAGCTGTTTTTT | CASRGSGGFGELFF
NA | TRBJ2-7 | TRBV6-1 | NA | TGTGCCAGCAGTGAATTTCCAGCCTACGAGCAGTACTTC | CASSEFPAYEQYF
NA | TRBJ2-2 | TRBV11-2 | NA | TGTGCCAGCAGCTTAGGAGAAGGGGCCACCGGGGAGCTGTTTTTT | CASSLGEGATGELFF
NA | TRBJ1-2 | TRBV27 | NA | TGTGCCAGCAGCCATGGCCCGGAGGGATACTATGGCTACACCTTC | CASSHGPEGYYGYTF
NA | TRBJ2-3 | TRBV7-9 | NA | TGTGCCAGCACCGAAGAGGGGGGCACAGATACGCAGTATTTT | CASTEEGGTDTQYF
NA | TRBJ2-7 | TRBV18 | TRBD1 | TGTGCCAGCTCACCCGGGACAGGGTCCTACGAGCAGTACTTC | CASSPGTGSYEQYF
once | TRBJ2-5 | TRBV3-1/TRBV3-2 | NA | TGTGCCAGCAGCTCCGGACAGTCCCTCGAAAGGTACTTC | CASSSGQSLERYF
NA | TRBJ1-6 | TRBV10-3 | TRBD1 | TGTGCCATCTTGGGAACAGGGGTTATAAATTCACCCCTCCACTTT | CAILGTGVINSPLHF
NA | TRBJ2-2 | TRBV5-1 | TRBD1 | TGCGCCAGCAGCCTGGGACAGGGGCCATACACCGGGGAGCTGTTTTTT | CASSLGQGPYTGELFF
NA | TRBJ2-7 | TRBV14 | TRBD1 | TGTGCCAGCAGCCGACAGGGGGTAACCCCCTACGAGCAGTACTTC | CASSRQGVTPYEQYF
NA | TRBJ2-5 | TRBV11-2 | NA | TGTGCCAGCAGCTCTATTTTGTACCAAGAGACCCAGTACTTC | CASSSILYQETQYF
few | TRBJ2-7 | TRBV11-1 | TRBD1 | TGTGCCAGCAGCCTGGGACAGGTGGGGGACTACGAGCAGTACTTC | CASSLGQVGDYEQYF
NA | TRBJ1-6 | TRBV2 | NA | TGTGCCAGCAGTGAACGTGGGGGGATGATTTCACCCCTCCACTTT | CASSERGGMISPLHF
NA | TRBJ2-1 | TRBV11-3 | NA | TGTGCCAGCAGCTTAGGAGGACTGAGCTCCTACAATGAGCAGTTCTTC | CASSLGGLSSYNEQFF
NA | TRBJ2-2 | TRBV9 | NA | TGTGCCAGCAGCGTAGTGGGGCAGGTCAACACCGGGGAGCTGTTTTTT | CASSVVGQVNTGELFF